A selection of T cell receptor beta chains follows, all from one sample in a study of shared clonotypes between healthy human individuals. The table came from immunoSEQ multiplex PCR; TCRdb's copy has only in-frame clones and leaves some out. The table shows about half a million clones, with around 80% occurring only once. Sequenced: PBMCs. These receptor sequences come from a woman aged 40 to 50 in good health. Some clones in this sample may be carry-over from other donors' samples. CDR3s include the opening cysteine and the closing phenylalanine or tryptophan. Expanded clones are given a class, and other clones once, few, many or no size at all.

CDR3aa: CASGLVLGADSGNTIYF; v_gene: TRBV12-5; abundance: once; j_gene: TRBJ1-3
CDR3aa: CASSVGTGPSSGANVLTF; v_gene: TRBV28; abundance: once; j_gene: TRBJ2-6
CDR3aa: CASSSEGGTLYEQYF; v_gene: TRBV5-5; abundance: NA; j_gene: TRBJ2-7
CDR3aa: CASSQDQGQGFSYGYTF; v_gene: TRBV4-2; abundance: NA; j_gene: TRBJ1-2
CDR3aa: CASSQSNPYEQFF; v_gene: TRBV7-9; abundance: NA; j_gene: TRBJ2-1
CDR3aa: CASSPDREQYF; v_gene: TRBV28; abundance: NA; j_gene: TRBJ2-7
CDR3aa: CATSPAETGELFF; v_gene: TRBV15; abundance: few; j_gene: TRBJ2-2
CDR3aa: CASNQASAEQFF; v_gene: TRBV2; abundance: NA; j_gene: TRBJ2-1
CDR3aa: CASSLSPGTSYNEQFF; v_gene: TRBV5-1; abundance: NA; j_gene: TRBJ2-1
CDR3aa: CASSLVSSGAHNEQFF; v_gene: TRBV7-8; abundance: NA; j_gene: TRBJ2-1
CDR3aa: CASSLTALAGGGEQYF; v_gene: TRBV7-3; abundance: NA; j_gene: TRBJ2-7
CDR3aa: CASSRAGGAGGNTIYF; v_gene: TRBV7-8; abundance: NA; j_gene: TRBJ1-3